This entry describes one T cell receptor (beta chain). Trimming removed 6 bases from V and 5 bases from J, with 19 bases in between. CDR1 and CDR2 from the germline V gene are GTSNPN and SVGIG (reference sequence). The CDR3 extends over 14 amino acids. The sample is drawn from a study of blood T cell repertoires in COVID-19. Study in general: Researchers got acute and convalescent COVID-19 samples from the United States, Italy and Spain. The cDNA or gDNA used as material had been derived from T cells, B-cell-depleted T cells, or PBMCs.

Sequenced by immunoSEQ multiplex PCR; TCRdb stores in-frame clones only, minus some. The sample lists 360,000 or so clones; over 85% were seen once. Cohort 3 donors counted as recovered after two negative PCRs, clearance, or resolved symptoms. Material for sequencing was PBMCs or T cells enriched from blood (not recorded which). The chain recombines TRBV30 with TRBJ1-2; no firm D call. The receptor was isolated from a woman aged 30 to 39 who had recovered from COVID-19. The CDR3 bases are TGTGCCTGCCCGGCGGGAAATTTGATATATGGCTACACCTTC. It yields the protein CACPAGNLIYGYTF.